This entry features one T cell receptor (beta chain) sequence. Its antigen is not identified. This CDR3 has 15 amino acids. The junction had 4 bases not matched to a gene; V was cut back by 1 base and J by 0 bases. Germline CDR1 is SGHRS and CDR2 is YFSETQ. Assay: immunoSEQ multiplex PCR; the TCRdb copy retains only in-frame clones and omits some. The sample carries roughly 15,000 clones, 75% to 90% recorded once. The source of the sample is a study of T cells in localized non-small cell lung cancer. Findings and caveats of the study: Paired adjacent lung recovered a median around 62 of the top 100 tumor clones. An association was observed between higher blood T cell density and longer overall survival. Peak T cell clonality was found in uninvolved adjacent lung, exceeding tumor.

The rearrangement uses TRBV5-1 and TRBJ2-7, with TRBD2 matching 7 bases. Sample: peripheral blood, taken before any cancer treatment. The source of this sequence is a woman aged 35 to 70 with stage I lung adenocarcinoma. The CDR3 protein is CASSLSPGGSYEQYF. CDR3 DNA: TGCGCCAGCAGCTTGTCGCCGGGGGGCTCCTACGAGCAGTACTTC.